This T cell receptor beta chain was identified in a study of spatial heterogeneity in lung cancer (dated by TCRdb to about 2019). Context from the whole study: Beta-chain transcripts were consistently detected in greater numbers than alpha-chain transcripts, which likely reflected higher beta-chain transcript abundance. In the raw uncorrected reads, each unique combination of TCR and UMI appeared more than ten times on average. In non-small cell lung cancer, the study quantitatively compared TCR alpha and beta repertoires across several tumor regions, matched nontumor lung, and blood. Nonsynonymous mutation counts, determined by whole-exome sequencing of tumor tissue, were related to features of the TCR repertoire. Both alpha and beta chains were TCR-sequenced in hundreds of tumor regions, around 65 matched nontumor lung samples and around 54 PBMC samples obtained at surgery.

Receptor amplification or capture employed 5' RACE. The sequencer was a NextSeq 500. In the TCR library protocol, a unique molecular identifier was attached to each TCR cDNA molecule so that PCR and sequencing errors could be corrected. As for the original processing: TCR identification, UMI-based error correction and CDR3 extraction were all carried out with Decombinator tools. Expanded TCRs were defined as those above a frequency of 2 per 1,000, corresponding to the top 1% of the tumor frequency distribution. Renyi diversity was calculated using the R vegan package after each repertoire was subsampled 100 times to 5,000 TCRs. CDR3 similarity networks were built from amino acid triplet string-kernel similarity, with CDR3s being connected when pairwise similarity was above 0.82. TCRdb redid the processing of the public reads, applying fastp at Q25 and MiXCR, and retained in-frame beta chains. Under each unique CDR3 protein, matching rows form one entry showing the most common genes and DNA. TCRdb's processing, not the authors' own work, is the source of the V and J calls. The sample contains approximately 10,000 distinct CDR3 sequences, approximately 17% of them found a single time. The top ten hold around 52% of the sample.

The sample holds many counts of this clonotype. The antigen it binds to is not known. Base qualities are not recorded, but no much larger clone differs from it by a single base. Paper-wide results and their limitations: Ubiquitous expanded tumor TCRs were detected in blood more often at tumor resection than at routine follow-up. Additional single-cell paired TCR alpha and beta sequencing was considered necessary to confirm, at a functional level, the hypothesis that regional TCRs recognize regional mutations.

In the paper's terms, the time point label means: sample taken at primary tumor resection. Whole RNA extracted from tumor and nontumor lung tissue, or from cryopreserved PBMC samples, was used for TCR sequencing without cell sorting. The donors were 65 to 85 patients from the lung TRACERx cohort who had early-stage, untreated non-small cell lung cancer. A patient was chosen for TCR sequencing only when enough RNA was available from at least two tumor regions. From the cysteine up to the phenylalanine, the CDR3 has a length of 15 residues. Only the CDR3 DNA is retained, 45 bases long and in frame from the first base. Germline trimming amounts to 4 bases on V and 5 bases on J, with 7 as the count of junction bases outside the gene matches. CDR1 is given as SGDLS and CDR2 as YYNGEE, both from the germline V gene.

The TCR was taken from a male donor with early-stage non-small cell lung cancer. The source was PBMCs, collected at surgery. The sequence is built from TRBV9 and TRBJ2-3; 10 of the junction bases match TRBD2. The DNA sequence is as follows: TGTGCCAGCAGCCTGAGCGGGAGGGCCATAGATACGCAGTATTTT. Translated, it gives CASSLSGRAIDTQYF.